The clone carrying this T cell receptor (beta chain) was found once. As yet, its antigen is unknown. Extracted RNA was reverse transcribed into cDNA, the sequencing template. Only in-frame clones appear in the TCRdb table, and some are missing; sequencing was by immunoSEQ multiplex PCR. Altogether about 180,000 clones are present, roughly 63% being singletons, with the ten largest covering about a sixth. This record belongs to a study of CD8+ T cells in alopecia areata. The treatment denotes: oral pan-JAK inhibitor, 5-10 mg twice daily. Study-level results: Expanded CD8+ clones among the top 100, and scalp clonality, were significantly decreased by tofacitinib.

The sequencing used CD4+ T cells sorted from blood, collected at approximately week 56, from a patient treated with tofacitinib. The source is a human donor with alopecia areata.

Written as DNA, the CDR3 is TGTGCCTGGAGTGGGCATAACTATGGCTACACCTTC. Encoded protein: CAWSGHNYGYTF. The chain employs TRBV30 and TRBJ1-2; D is unresolved. This CDR3 spans 12 amino acids. The ends were cut back, 1 base at V and 1 base at J, with 4 bases in the middle. CDR1 is GTSNPN, CDR2 SVGIG, per germline (reference sequence).